Shown below are 8 T cell receptor beta chains from a single sample sequenced in a study of cytomegalovirus exposure and HLA in healthy donors. Primers: 60 Vbeta forward and 13 Jbeta reverse. The assay was immunoSEQ multiplex PCR, and TCRdb's table has in-frame clones only and misses some. This sample carries approximately 150,000 clones, 75% to 90% of them seen once, and the ten largest clones take 2% to 2.5%. Sequencing was carried out using PBMCs. Receptor source: a male donor in good health and CMV-seronegative.

This CDR3 reads CASTRQAGGFKDTQYF. CDR3 coding DNA: TGTGCCAGCACGCGACAAGCGGGGGGATTTAAAGATACGCAGTATTTT. The rearrangement joins TRBV2 to TRBJ2-3, with TRBD2 matching 9 bases. This CDR3 contains 16 residues. Trimming took 7 bases from V and 5 from J; bases not matched to a gene: 13. Germline V lookup: CDR1 SNHLY, CDR2 FYNNEI.

In this sample, this clone turned up a few times. The chain combines TRBV19 with TRBJ2-2, with 8 positions matching TRBD1. The trim removed 8 bases at V and 7 bases at J, leaving 12 bases unmatched. The CDR3 loop spans 15 amino acids. From germline, CDR1 is LNHDA and CDR2 SQIVND (reference sequence). This CDR3 is CASSTDRGGSGELFF. CDR3 nucleotide sequence: TGTGCCAGTTCCACCGACAGGGGTGGCAGCGGGGAGCTGTTTTTT.

The V gene is TRBV2, the J gene TRBJ2-7; D gene unclear. This CDR3 spans 12 amino acids. V lost 6 bases, J lost 4 bases, and 10 bases lay in between. The germline V gene has CDR1 SNHLY and CDR2 FYNNEI. The CDR3 loop is CASSPGIYEQYF. The CDR3 DNA reads TGTGCCAGCAGCCCCGGTATTTACGAGCAGTACTTC.

V and J are TRBV18 and TRBJ2-1, with 7 bases identical to TRBD1. From germline, CDR1 is KGHSH and CDR2 LQKENI. The CDR3 is 14 amino acids. Unmatched junction bases numbered 3, after V lost 3 bases and J lost 4 bases. The DNA of the CDR3 is TGTGCCAGCTCACCGGGACAGCAGTACAATGAGCAGTTCTTC. This codes for CASSPGQQYNEQFF.

The chain has TRBV2 and TRBJ2-6; D might be TRBD1 (5 bases). V was clipped by 7 bases and J by 0 bases, with 7 bases between them. CDR1 is SNHLY and CDR2 is FYNNEI in the germline V gene. The CDR3 has 14 amino acids. The DNA for the CDR3 is TGTGCCAGCATCGACAGCTCTGGGGCCAACGTCCTGACTTTC. Residues: CASIDSSGANVLTF.

V and J are TRBV27 and TRBJ2-5, with 10 bases identical to TRBD2. The CDR3 runs 15 residues. Germline assignment: CDR1 MNHEY and CDR2 SMNVEV (reference sequence). Trimming cost V 7 bases and J 5 bases; bases outside gene matches: 10. For the CDR3, the DNA is TGTGCCAGCAAAGGTAGCGGGGGGCAAAAGGAGACCCAGTACTTC. It translates to CASKGSGGQKETQYF.

This clone was observed once. The chain links TRBV6-1 to TRBJ2-3; TRBD1 agrees at 9 bases. The V segment lost 4 bases and the J segment 3 bases; nucleotides outside the gene matches: 5. The CDR3 runs to 15 residues. CDR1 MNHNS and CDR2 SASEGT come from the germline V gene. The CDR3 coding sequence is TGTGCCAGCAGTGTACAGGGGGCGAGTACAGATACGCAGTATTTT. Translated, it gives CASSVQGASTDTQYF.

There are a few counts of this clone. The V and J genes are TRBV7-8 and TRBJ1-1; D perhaps matches TRBD1 (5 bases). CDR3 length: 15 residues. V was shortened by 7 bases and J by 1 base, with 16 bases between the two germline ends. Germline V gene lookup returns CDR1 SGHVS and CDR2 FQNEAQ. The CDR3 bases are TGTGCCAGCATCCCTCTCAGGGCCGGGAACACTGAAGCTTTCTTT. Translating gives CASIPLRAGNTEAFF.